The sequence of this T cell receptor beta chain was determined in a study of regulatory T cells in long-lasting Graves disease. The CDR3 sequence is 14 residues long. V was cut by 1 base and J by 14 bases, with 18 bases left in between. CDR1 and CDR2 from the germline V gene are GTSNPN and SVGIG (reference sequence). This clonotype was seen a few times. Time point denoted: newly diagnosed GD, antithyroid drugs for less than 3 months. PBMCs were the source of the RNA used for TCR sequencing. Combining iRepertoire HTBI primers with Arm-PCR of CDR3 regions, the authors built TCR beta libraries. Methods used by the authors: Samples collectively showed around 56 TRBV and about 15 TRBJ segments. TCRdb re-analysed the multiplex PCR reads in MiXCR, keeping a single row per CDR3 protein. These V and J calls are TCRdb output, not the study's own analysis. Counted here are about 440,000 distinct CDR3 sequences, 14% to 15% occurring once; the ten biggest clones make up approximately 16%.

This sample also appeared in a second study, on T cells in Graves' hyperthyroidism and ophthalmopathy.

This chain connects TRBV30 to TRBJ1-6, with D unresolved. This material consisted of peripheral blood mononuclear cells (PBMCs), taken at new diagnosis, from a patient treated with antithyroid drugs. This receptor was obtained from a woman in her 30s with Graves disease. CDR3 nucleotide sequence: TGTGCCTGGAGTGGAGGGCGGCCCATTAAGGCCCTCCACTTT. As protein: CAWSGGRPIKALHF.